Sequencing of this T cell receptor (beta chain) was carried out in a study of cytomegalovirus exposure and HLA in healthy donors. General study findings and limits: In vitro data verified three CMV-associated chains as specific for CMV antigens. A later analysis linked a missense variant in DCLRE1C to the trimming of TCR beta V and J genes.

Healthy bone marrow donors supplied every sample. There are 16 residues in the CDR3. From germline, CDR1 is MNHEY and CDR2 SVGAGI. Unmatched junction bases numbered 6, after V lost 0 bases and J lost 8 bases. PCR primers comprised 60 Vbeta and 13 Jbeta primers. Per the original data handling: Unique TCR beta chains numbered roughly 83 million in a later analysis, with roughly 11 million shared. Sequenced by immunoSEQ multiplex PCR; TCRdb stores in-frame clones only, minus some. That table gives V, J and clone size, and the DNA gave D and trimming. Among 150,000 to 200,000 clones listed, over 70% were seen once. This clone was detected only once. Its antigen remains unidentified.

The J gene is TRBJ1-6, the V gene TRBV6-5; 8 nucleotides agree with TRBD1. The TCR sequence derives from a woman aged 18-29 years in good health and CMV-seropositive. The sample comprised PBMCs. In DNA, the CDR3 is TGTGCCAGCAGTTACTCCCCAGGGGGCGACTATTCACCCCTCCACTTT. Translating it yields CASSYSPGGDYSPLHF.